This TCR beta chain was recovered during a study of T cell responses to AZD1222 COVID-19 vaccine (dated by TCRdb to 2020 to 2022). Context from the whole study: TCR sequencing covered approximately 230 trial participants: 207 given two doses of AZD1222 and approximately 25 given two doses of MenACWY control vaccine. Trial participants were enrolled by age into subgroups of 18-55, 56-69 and 70-plus years, and about 150, 27 and 61 TCR-sequenced participants, respectively, were included in these subgroups.

This clone was recorded only once. Its binding antigen is unknown. There are no base qualities to consult, and no much larger clone falls within one base. The CDR3 regions of human TCRbeta chains were analyzed by immunosequencing. As for the original processing: TCRs in the repertoires were matched against a reference library of SARS-CoV-2-specific TCRs that had been generated with the MIRA antigen-specificity platform. Breadth meant the fraction of unique TCRs that were SARS-CoV-2-associated, whereas depth meant the fraction of total T cells that were SARS-CoV-2-associated. Using the MIRA data, every spike-specific TCR was mapped to the spike region that the TCR reacted to and assigned to either a CD4 or a CD8 class. Log10-transformed breadth and depth values were compared by one-way ANOVA with Sidak's multiple comparisons tests. The clones in this table, taken by TCRdb from immuneACCESS, are in-frame only. Not every clone is retained; where verified, under half of the shortfall comes from an unresolved V gene, and the cause of the rest is unknown. V, J and clone size were drawn from that table, and D and trimming were deduced from the DNA. The sample has roughly 200,000 clones on record, roughly 93% of them singletons. The ten most abundant clones make up around 0.97% of the sample.

In the germline V gene (reference sequence), CDR1 corresponds to LGHDT and CDR2 to YNNKEL. Between the V and J ends, shortened by 2 bases and 3 bases respectively, the junction contains 13 bases. From cysteine to phenylalanine, the CDR3 is 15 amino acids long. The entry retains the CDR3 DNA only, 45 bases that are in frame from base 1. What this sample's time point label stands for: about 28 days (+/-7) after the second vaccine dose. The treatment or condition label of this sample denotes: meningococcal conjugate vaccine given as trial control. Vaccinee samples were obtained from the UK trials COV001 and COV002, which included a single-blind randomized controlled phase 2/3 trial of AZD1222 (ChAdOx1 nCoV-19) in healthy adults. For TCRbeta chain sequencing, PBMC samples were collected from trial participants at day 0 and at day 28 after the second dose. Here is what the overall study found, with its caveats: In the small 56-69-year group, the increase in depth fell short of significance, most likely because of low power. Participants were mostly white British, with more females than males. The authors suggested clonal diversity may have been underestimated. Because no samples from the day 14 peak response were available, repertoires could be characterized only after the peak T cell response. Only a handful of AZD1222 recipients were SARS-CoV-2 seropositive at baseline, limiting conclusions about previously exposed vaccinees. Nearly half of unique spike-specific TCRs reportedly recognized epitopes outside regions mutated in the B.1.351 and B.1.1.7 variants. Vaccine-associated CD4 TCRs spanned the whole spike protein, with dominant responses in regions 160-218 and 743-854. After two AZD1222 doses, spike-specific TCR breadth and depth were significantly higher than at day 0 and than in MenACWY recipients.

The sequencing used peripheral blood, collected 28 days after the second dose of the MenACWY control vaccine. The rearranged segments are TRBV3-1 (or the pseudogene TRBV3-2) and TRBJ1-2; TRBD1 is perhaps the D gene, given 5 matching bases. This clonotype was obtained from an adult who received the MenACWY meningococcal vaccine as a control. The sequence in DNA is TGTGCCAGCAGCCAATATGGGGCAAGGGACTATGGCTACACCTTC. It translates as CASSQYGARDYGYTF.